This T cell receptor beta chain was documented in a study of technical replicates of blood from a few donors. Sequenced by immunoSEQ multiplex PCR; TCRdb stores in-frame clones only, minus some. Found here are over 70,000 clones, more than 90% of them singletons; the top ten hold 4% to 5%. This CDR3 is built from 14 residues. From germline, CDR1 is SGHRS and CDR2 YFSETQ. Trimming removed 5 bases at V and 1 base at J, with 12 bases between. Sequenced material: PBMCs. The chain links TRBV5-1 to TRBJ2-5; tentative D call: TRBD1 (6 bases). The receptor comes from a human donor in good health. Some clones in this sample may be carry-over from other donors' samples. CDR3 protein: CASRDTGTQETQYF. DNA of the CDR3: TGCGCCAGCAGAGATACAGGGACCCAAGAGACCCAGTACTTC. Together with reference TRBV5-1 and TRBJ2-5, the CDR3 gives the full variable domain: KAGVTQTPRYLIKTRGQQVTLSCSPISGHRSVSWYQQTPGQGLQFLFEYFSETQRNKGNFPGRFSGRQFSNSRSEMNVSTLELGDSALYLCASRDTGTQETQYFGPGTRLLVL.